Below, 6 T cell receptor beta chains from the same sample are listed, as sequenced in a study of blood T cell repertoires in COVID-19 (TCRdb year 2020). Library preparation used the immunoSEQ multiplex PCR assay. TCRdb provides this immuneACCESS table in a form limited to in-frame rearrangements. Some clones are lacking; in checked studies, under half of them reflect an unresolved V gene, and why the rest are absent is not known. This sample lists about 92,000 clones; about 83% were detected once. Roughly 18% of the sample is in the top ten clones. Sequencing input: peripheral blood. Source of these receptors: an older woman with COVID-19, enrolled during active disease.

This clone was counted only a few times. The V gene is TRBV2, the J gene TRBJ1-2, with TRBD1 matching 7 bases. This CDR3 contains 14 residues. CDR1 SNHLY and CDR2 FYNNEI come from the germline V gene. Losses at the gene ends were 6 bases for V and 3 bases for J; bases not matched to a gene: 7. The CDR3 nucleotides read TGTGCCAGCAGAAAAAACAGGGGAGACTATGGCTACACCTTC. Translating gives CASRKNRGDYGYTF.

This chain connects TRBV19 to TRBJ2-1; maybe TRBD1 (5 bases). Trimming shortened V by 1 base and J by 10 bases, and 11 bases separated the two germline ends. Germline CDR1 reads LNHDA; CDR2 reads SQIVND (reference sequence). The CDR3 runs 13 residues. CDR3 nucleotides: TGTGCCAGTAGTATAGGAGACTGGACAGAGCAGTTCTTC. This sequence encodes CASSIGDWTEQFF. The full variable domain, in which reference TRBV19 and TRBJ2-1 provide the parts outside the CDR3, is DGGITQSPKYLFRKEGQNVTLSCEQNLNHDAMYWYRQDPGQGLRLIYYSQIVNDFQKGDIAEGYSVSREKKESFPLTVTSAQKNPTAFYLCASSIGDWTEQFFGPGTRLTVL.

The rearrangement joins TRBV7-2 to TRBJ1-6; no clear D. CDR1 is SGHTA and CDR2 is FQGNSA in the germline V gene. The CDR3 extends over 11 amino acids. Trimming removed 5 bases from V and 14 bases from J, with 10 bases in between. This CDR3 is CASSVGAALHF. CDR3 DNA sequence: TGTGCCAGCAGCGTCGGTGCGGCCCTCCACTTT.

The chain combines TRBV6-5 with TRBJ1-1, with a weak D call TRBD1 (5 bases). Germline-derived CDR1 and CDR2 are MNHEY and SVGAGI. The CDR3 contains 16 residues. The ends were cut back, 0 bases at V and 1 base at J, with 12 bases in the middle. The CDR3 here is CASSYSSSGGNTEAFF. The CDR3 DNA reads TGTGCCAGCAGTTACTCGAGTTCCGGGGGGAACACTGAAGCTTTCTTT.

This clone was observed once. This chain uses TRBV6-6 with TRBJ2-3; no clear D gene. The CDR3 runs 14 residues. Trimming removed 7 bases at V and 0 bases at J, with 11 bases between. Looked up from germline, CDR1 is MNHNY and CDR2 is SVGAGI (reference sequence). The DNA for the CDR3 is TGTGCCAGCAAAACCCAGGAAAGCACAGATACGCAGTATTTT. It codes for CASKTQESTDTQYF.

The chain combines TRBV5-1 with TRBJ2-1, with 11 bases that match TRBD2. The V segment lost 7 bases and the J segment 7 bases; nucleotides outside the gene matches: 4. Germline V CDR1 and CDR2: SGHRS, YFSETQ. The CDR3 runs to 13 residues. As DNA, the CDR3 is TGCGCCAGCTGCCTAGCGGGGGGTAATGAGCAGTTCTTC. Translating it yields CASCLAGGNEQFF.